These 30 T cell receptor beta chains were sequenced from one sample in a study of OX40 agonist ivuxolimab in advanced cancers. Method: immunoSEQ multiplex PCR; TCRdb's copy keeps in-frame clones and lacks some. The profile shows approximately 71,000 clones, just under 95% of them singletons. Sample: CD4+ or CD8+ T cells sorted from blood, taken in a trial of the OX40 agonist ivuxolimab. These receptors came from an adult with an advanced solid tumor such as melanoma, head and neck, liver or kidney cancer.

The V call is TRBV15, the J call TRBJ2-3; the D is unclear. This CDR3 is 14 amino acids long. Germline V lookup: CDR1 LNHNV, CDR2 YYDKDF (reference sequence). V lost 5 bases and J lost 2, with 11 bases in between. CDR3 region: CATSPSKITDTQYF. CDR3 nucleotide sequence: TGTGCCACCAGCCCATCCAAAATCACAGATACGCAGTATTTT.

CDR3 DNA: TGTGCCAGCAGCTTGGGCCCGGCGGGCACTGAAGCTTTCTTT. Encoded protein: CASSLGPAGTEAFF. J is TRBJ1-1 and V is TRBV7-3; D is undetermined. Between the trimmed V and J ends, which lost 3 bases and 4 bases, there was a span of 12 bases. CDR1 and CDR2 (germline): SGHTA, FQGTGA. There are 14 residues in the CDR3.

CDR3 residues: CASTPRSVGGETQYF. For the CDR3, the DNA is TGTGCCAGCACCCCCCGGTCGGTGGGAGGAGAGACCCAGTACTTC. The rearrangement links TRBV27 to TRBJ2-5; TRBD2 is a possible D gene (6 bases). The V and J ends lost 7 bases and 4 bases respectively, with 19 bases between them. Germline V gene lookup returns CDR1 MNHEY and CDR2 SMNVEV (reference sequence). The CDR3 length is 15 residues.

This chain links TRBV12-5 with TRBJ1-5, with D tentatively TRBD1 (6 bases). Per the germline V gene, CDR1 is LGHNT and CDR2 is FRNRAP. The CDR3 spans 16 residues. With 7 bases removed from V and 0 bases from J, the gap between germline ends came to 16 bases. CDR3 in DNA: TGTGCTAGTGTTCCCGGGACATTTACTAGCAATCAGCCCCAGCATTTT. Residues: CASVPGTFTSNQPQHF.

This chain's CDR3 is CASSTGQGDEQYF. The CDR3 DNA reads as TGCGCCAGCAGCACGGGACAGGGTGACGAGCAGTACTTC. This chain connects TRBV5-1 to TRBJ2-7; TRBD1 matches at 9 bases. This CDR3 region has 13 residues. J gave up 5 bases and V 4 bases, and 4 bases lay outside the gene matches. Germline-derived CDR1 and CDR2 are SGHRS and YFSETQ.

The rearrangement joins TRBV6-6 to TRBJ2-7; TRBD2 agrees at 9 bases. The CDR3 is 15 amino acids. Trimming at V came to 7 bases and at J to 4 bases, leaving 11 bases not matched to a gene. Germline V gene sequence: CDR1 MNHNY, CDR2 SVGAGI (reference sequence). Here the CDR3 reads CASTTGGGVVYEQYF. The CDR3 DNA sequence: TGTGCCAGCACCACCGGCGGGGGGGTGGTTTACGAGCAGTACTTC.

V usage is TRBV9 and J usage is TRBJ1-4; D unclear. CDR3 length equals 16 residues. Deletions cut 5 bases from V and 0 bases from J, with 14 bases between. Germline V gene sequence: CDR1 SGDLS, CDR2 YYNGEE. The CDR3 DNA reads TGTGCCAGCAGGCCGGGGTCGGGCGCAACTAATGAAAAACTGTTTTTT. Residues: CASRPGSGATNEKLFF.

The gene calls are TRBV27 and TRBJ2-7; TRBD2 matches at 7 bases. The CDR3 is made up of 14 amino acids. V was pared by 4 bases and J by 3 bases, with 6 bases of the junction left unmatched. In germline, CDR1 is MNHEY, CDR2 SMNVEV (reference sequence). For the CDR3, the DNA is TGTGCCAGCAGTTGGAGGGAGGGCTACTACGAGCAGTACTTC. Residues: CASSWREGYYEQYF.

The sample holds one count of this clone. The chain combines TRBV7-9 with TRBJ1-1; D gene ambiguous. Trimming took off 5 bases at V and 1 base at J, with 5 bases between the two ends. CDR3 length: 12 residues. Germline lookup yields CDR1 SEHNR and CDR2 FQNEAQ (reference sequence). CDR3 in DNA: TGTGCCAGCAGCACCCGGAACACTGAAGCTTTCTTT. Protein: CASSTRNTEAFF.

The CDR3 sequence: CASSTRIYEQYF. In nucleotides, the CDR3 is TGCGCCAGCAGCACCCGGATTTACGAGCAGTACTTC. This rearrangement joins TRBV5-1 to TRBJ2-7; D not certain. CDR1 and CDR2 (germline): SGHRS, YFSETQ. V was cut by 4 bases and J by 4 bases, with 9 bases left in between. The CDR3 spans 12 residues.

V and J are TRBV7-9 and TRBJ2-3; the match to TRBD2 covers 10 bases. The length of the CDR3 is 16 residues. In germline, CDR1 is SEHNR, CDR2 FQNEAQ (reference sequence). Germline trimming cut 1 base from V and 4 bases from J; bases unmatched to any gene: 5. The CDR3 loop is CASSLGELAGSDTQYF. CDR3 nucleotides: TGTGCCAGCAGCTTAGGGGAACTAGCGGGGTCAGATACGCAGTATTTT. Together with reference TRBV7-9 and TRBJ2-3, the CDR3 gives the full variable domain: DTGVSQNPRHKITKRGQNVTFRCDPISEHNRLYWYRQTLGQGPEFLTYFQNEAQLEKSRLLSDRFSAERPKGSFSTLEIQRTEQGDSAMYLCASSLGELAGSDTQYFGPGTRLTVL.

The CDR3 DNA reads TGTGCCAGCAGCTTGAGCAGCGGCCCTTACAATGAGCAGTTCTTC. Amino acid sequence: CASSLSSGPYNEQFF. J is TRBJ2-1 and V is TRBV13; TRBD2 is a possible D gene (5 bases). The length of the CDR3 is 15 residues. The V gene's germline CDR1 is PRHDT and CDR2 FYEKMQ (reference sequence). Trimming took off 3 bases at V and 4 bases at J, with 13 bases between the two ends.

The CDR3 reads CASSTRQGVLTQYF. The CDR3 DNA reads as TGTGCCAGTAGTACCAGACAGGGGGTCTTAACCCAGTACTTC. The chain carries TRBV19 and TRBJ2-5; 9 bases agree with TRBD1. The CDR3 runs 14 residues. Losses at the gene ends were 4 bases for V and 8 bases for J; bases not matched to a gene: 8. Per the germline V gene, CDR1 is LNHDA and CDR2 is SQIVND (reference sequence).

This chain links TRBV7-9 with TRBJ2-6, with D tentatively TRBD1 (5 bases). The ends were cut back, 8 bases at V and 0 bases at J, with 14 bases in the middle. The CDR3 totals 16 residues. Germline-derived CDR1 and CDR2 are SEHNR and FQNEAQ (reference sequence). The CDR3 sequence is CASERGDFSGANVLTF. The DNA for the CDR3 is TGTGCCAGCGAAAGGGGTGATTTCTCTGGGGCCAACGTCCTGACTTTC.

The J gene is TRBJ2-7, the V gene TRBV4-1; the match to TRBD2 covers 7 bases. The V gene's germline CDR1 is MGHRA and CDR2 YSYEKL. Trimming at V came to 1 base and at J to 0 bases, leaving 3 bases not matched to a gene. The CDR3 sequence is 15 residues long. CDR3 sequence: CASSQVKRGSYEQYF. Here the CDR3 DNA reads TGCGCCAGCAGCCAAGTGAAGCGGGGCTCCTACGAGCAGTACTTC.

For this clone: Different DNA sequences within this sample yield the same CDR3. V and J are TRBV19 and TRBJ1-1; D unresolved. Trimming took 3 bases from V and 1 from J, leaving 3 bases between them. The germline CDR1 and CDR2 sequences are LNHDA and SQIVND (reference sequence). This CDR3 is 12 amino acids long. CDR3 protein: CASSIGNTEAFF. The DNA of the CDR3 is TGTGCCAGTAGTATCGGGAACACTGAAGCTTTCTTT.

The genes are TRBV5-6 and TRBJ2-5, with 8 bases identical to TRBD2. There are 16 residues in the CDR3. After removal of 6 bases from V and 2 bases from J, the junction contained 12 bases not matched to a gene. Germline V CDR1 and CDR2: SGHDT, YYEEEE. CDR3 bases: TGTGCCAGCAACCCTCCGGGGGGGAGGGGGCAAGAGACCCAGTACTTC. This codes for CASNPPGGRGQETQYF.

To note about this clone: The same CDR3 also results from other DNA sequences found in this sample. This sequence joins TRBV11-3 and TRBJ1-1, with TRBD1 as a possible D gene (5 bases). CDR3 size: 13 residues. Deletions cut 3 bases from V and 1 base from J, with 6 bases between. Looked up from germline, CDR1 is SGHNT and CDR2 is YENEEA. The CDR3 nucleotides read TGTGCCAGCAGCTTGGGGGGGAACACTGAAGCTTTCTTT. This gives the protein CASSLGGNTEAFF.

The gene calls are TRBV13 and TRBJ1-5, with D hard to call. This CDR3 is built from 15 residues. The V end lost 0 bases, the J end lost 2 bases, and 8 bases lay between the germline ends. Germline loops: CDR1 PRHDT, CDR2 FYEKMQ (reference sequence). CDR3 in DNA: TGTGCCAGCAGCTTAGGACCGAGGGGCAATCAGCCCCAGCATTTT. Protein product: CASSLGPRGNQPQHF.

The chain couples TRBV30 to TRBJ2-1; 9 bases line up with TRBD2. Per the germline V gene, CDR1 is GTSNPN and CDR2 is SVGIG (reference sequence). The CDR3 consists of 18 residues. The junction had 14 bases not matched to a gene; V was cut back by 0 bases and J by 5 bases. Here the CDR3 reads CAWSVASGRTLKHNEQFF. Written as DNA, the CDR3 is TGTGCCTGGAGTGTAGCCAGCGGGAGGACCCTAAAACACAATGAGCAGTTCTTC.

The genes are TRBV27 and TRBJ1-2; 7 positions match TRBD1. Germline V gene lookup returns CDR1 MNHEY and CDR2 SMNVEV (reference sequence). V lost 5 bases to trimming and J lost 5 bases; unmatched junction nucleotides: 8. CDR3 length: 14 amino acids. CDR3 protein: CASSLAGTAYGYTF. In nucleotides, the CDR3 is TGTGCCAGCAGTCTTGCCGGGACAGCATATGGCTACACCTTC.

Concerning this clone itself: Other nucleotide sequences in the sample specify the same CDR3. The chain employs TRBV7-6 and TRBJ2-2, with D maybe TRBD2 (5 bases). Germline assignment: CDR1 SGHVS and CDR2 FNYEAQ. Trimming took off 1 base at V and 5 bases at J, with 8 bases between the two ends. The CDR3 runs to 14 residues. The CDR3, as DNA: TGTGCCAGCAGCTTAGACGGAGGTACCGGGGAGCTGTTTTTT. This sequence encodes CASSLDGGTGELFF.

CDR3: CASSYGGGVAEAFF. The DNA of the CDR3 is TGTGCCAGCAGTTACGGGGGAGGGGTTGCTGAAGCTTTCTTT. This sequence joins TRBV6-6 and TRBJ1-1; D may be TRBD1 (5 bases). This CDR3 contains 14 residues. Trimming removed 2 bases at V and 6 bases at J, with 13 bases between. Germline CDR1 MNHNY, CDR2 SVGAGI (reference sequence).

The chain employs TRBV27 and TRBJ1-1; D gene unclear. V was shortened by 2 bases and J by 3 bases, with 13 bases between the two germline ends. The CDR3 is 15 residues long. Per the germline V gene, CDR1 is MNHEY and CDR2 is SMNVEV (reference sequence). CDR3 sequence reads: CASSLVRRIDTEAFF. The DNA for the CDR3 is TGTGCCAGCAGTTTAGTCAGGAGGATCGACACTGAAGCTTTCTTT.

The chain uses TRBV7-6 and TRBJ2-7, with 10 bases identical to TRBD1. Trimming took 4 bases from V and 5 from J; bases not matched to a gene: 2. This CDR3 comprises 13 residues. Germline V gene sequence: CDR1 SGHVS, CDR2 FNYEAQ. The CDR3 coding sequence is TGTGCCAGCAGCTCAGGGACAGGGGACGAGCAGTACTTC. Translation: CASSSGTGDEQYF.

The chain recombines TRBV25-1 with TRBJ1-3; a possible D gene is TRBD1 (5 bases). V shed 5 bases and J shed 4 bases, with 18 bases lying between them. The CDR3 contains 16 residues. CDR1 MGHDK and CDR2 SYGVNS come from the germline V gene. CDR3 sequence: CASSPTSGGSGNTIYF. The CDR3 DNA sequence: TGTGCCAGCAGTCCAACCTCGGGGGGGTCAGGAAACACCATATATTTT.

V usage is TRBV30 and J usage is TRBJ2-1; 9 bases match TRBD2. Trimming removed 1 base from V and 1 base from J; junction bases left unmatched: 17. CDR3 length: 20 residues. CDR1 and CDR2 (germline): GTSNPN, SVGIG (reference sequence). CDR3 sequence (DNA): TGTGCCTGGAGTGCCCTCGTTGGTAGCGGGAGTGGGGGATCCTACAATGAGCAGTTCTTC. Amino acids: CAWSALVGSGSGGSYNEQFF. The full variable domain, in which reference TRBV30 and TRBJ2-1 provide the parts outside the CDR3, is SQTIHQWPATLVQPVGSPLSLECTVEGTSNPNLYWYRQAAGRGLQLLFYSVGIGQISSEVPQNLSASRPQDRQFILSSKKLLLSDSGFYLCAWSALVGSGSGGSYNEQFFGPGTRLTVL.

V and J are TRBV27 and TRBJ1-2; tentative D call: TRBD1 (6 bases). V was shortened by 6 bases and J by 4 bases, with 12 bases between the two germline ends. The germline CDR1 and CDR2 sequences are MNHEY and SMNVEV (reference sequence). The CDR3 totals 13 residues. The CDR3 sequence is CASSTGTFYGYTF. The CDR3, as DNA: TGTGCCAGCAGCACCGGGACATTCTATGGCTACACCTTC.

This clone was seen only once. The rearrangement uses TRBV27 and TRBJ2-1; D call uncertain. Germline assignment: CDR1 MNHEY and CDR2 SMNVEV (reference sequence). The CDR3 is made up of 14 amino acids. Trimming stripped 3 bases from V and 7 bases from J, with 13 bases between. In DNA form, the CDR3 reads TGTGCCAGCAGTTTCCCGGGCAGAACTAATGAGCAGTTCTTC. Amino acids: CASSFPGRTNEQFF.

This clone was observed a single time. CDR3 coding DNA: TGTGCCAGCAGCTCCTCGGGGGACCAAGAGACCCAGTACTTC. Translated, it gives CASSSSGDQETQYF. V gene TRBV6-5 combines with J gene TRBJ2-5; maybe TRBD2 (6 bases). The V gene lost 6 bases and the J gene lost 0 bases, with 11 bases spanning the gap. Germline values: CDR1 MNHEY, CDR2 SVGAGI. The CDR3 is 14 residues long.